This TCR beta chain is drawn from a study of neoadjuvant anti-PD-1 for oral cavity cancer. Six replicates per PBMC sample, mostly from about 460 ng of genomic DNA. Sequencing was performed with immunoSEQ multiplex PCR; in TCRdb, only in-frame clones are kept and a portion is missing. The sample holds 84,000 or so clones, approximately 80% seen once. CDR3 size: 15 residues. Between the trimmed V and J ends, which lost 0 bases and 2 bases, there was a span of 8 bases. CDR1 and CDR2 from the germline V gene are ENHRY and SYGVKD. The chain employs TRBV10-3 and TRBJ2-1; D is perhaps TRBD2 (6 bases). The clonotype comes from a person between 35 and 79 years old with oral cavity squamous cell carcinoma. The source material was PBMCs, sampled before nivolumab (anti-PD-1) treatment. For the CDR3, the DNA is TGTGCCATCAGTGAGTCGCCTAGCGCCTACAATGAGCAGTTCTTC. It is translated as CAISESPSAYNEQFF.